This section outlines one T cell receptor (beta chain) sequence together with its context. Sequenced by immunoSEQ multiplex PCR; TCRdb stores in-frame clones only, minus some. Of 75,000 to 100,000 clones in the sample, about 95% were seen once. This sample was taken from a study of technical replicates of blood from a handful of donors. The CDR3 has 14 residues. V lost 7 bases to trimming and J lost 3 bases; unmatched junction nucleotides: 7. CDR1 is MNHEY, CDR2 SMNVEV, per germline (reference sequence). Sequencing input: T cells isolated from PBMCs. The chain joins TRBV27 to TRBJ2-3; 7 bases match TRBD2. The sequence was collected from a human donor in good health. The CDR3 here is CASTTGGNTDTQYF. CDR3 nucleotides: TGTGCCAGCACCACGGGGGGTAATACAGATACGCAGTATTTT.